This T cell receptor beta chain was sequenced in a study of early T cells in non-severe SARS-CoV-2 infection. About the research overall: Chains from this unsorted whole-blood bulk RNA could not be paired. General study results and limits: Private and CD4 specificities were missed by VDJdb matching, skewed to anti-spike CD8.

Individually, cDNA molecules had unique molecular identifiers attached to them. TCRdb analysed the 5' RACE reads with MiXCR anew, one entry per CDR3 protein. The sample holds over 55,000 distinct CDR3 sequences, roughly 9.7% seen once. Germline lookup yields CDR1 LNHDA and CDR2 SQIVND (reference sequence). This CDR3 contains 15 residues. V shed 4 bases and J shed 0 bases, with 7 bases lying between them. This clonotype came up many times. Its antigen is currently unknown. This receptor was obtained from an adult who was a healthcare worker with PCR-confirmed SARS-CoV-2 infection or an uninfected control (not recorded which). The gene calls are TRBV19 and TRBJ2-6; D gene unclear. Sequenced: whole blood. The CDR3 region is CASSTQSSGANVLTF. CDR3 nucleotide sequence: TGTGCCAGTAGTACTCAAAGCTCTGGGGCCAACGTCCTGACTTTC.